The entry below gives a single TCR beta chain sequence along with its context. The target antigen is unknown. The data were obtained in a study of early T cells in non-severe SARS-CoV-2 infection. Germline CDR1 SGHRS, CDR2 YFSETQ. V dropped 5 bases and J dropped 1 base, with 7 bases sitting between them. The CDR3 consists of 13 residues. Broader study findings: VDJdb-based matching was biased toward anti-spike CD8 responses and missed private and CD4 specificities.

MiXCR was run by TCRdb on the 5' RACE reads, yielding one entry per CDR3 protein. The profile covers approximately 70,000 distinct CDR3 sequences, with approximately 13% appearing a single time and 4.5% to 5.5% taken by the ten largest. The sequencing input was whole blood. V gene TRBV5-1 combines with J gene TRBJ1-5; D remains ambiguous. This TCR was sampled from an adult who was a healthcare worker with PCR-confirmed SARS-CoV-2 infection or an uninfected control (not recorded which). In DNA, the CDR3 is TGCGCCAGCAGGCCGGGGAGCAATCAGCCCCAGCATTTT. Residues: CASRPGSNQPQHF.